A single TCR beta chain is shown here with its context. This CDR3 is 13 amino acids long. The V and J ends lost 7 bases and 10 bases respectively, with 17 bases between them. The sample belongs to a study of CD8 T cells in Susac syndrome. Random hexamers primed reverse transcription of about 0.5 to 1 ug RNA. TCR beta CDR3 was amplified by immunoSEQ covering 54 Vbeta and 13 Jbeta. One entry per CDR3 protein, called by TCRdb with MiXCR from the immunoSEQ multiplex PCR reads. The sample records about 400,000 distinct CDR3 sequences, more than 80% being singletons. Sequencing used CD8+ T cells from PBMCs. The source is a human donor with multiple sclerosis. J is TRBJ2-1 and V is TRBV12-3 or TRBV12-4; D is uncertain. The CDR3 loop is CASIFSMDGEQFF. DNA of the CDR3: TGTGCCAGCATCTTTTCGATGGATGGGGAGCAGTTCTTC.